The subject of this entry is one T cell receptor beta chain. Its target is not known. Donors showed nominal health when sampled, although they likely had unrecorded immune exposures. Primers included in the PCR were 60 Vbeta and 13 Jbeta primers. Here immunoSEQ multiplex PCR was the method, and the copy in TCRdb shows in-frame clones only, minus some. Seen here are about 150,000 clones, 80% observed once, and the top ten hold about 6.3%. This sample stems from a study of cytomegalovirus exposure and HLA in healthy donors. Study information: Counted in an early data release were about 85 million unique TCRs from HLA-typed donors. Ancestry clustering placed around four fifths of over 300 genotyped donors in the Caucasian-associated cluster.

Unmatched junction bases numbered 10, after V lost 4 bases and J lost 9 bases. Germline V CDR1 and CDR2: SGHDT, YYEEEE. The CDR3 sequence is 13 residues long. Findings and caveats of the study: There was a cluster of highly shared sequence variants that was likely a sequencing artifact.

The gene calls are TRBV5-6 and TRBJ2-7; 7 bases align to TRBD1. Sequencing input: PBMCs. The receptor's source is a male donor in good health and CMV-seropositive. CDR3 sequence: CASSGDREPVQYF. CDR3 coding DNA: TGTGCCAGCAGCGGCGACAGGGAACCCGTGCAGTACTTC.